These 30 T cell receptor beta chains were sequenced from one sample in a study of cytomegalovirus exposure and HLA in healthy donors. The protocol was immunoSEQ multiplex PCR, while the TCRdb copy is restricted to in-frame clones and leaves out a portion. The profile covers roughly 80,000 clones, with 85% to 95% appearing a single time and 0.65% to 0.7% taken by the ten largest. Sequencing was done on a sample of PBMCs. The receptors come from a man younger than 35 in good health and CMV-seronegative.

This chain uses TRBV7-3 with TRBJ2-1, with 8 nucleotides matching TRBD1. Trimming cost V 5 bases and J 0 bases; bases outside gene matches: 3. CDR1 SGHTA and CDR2 FQGTGA come from the germline V gene. This CDR3 spans 15 amino acids. CDR3 region: CASSDDRGSYNEQFF. The CDR3 DNA sequence: TGTGCCAGCAGCGACGACAGGGGCTCCTACAATGAGCAGTTCTTC.

The chain employs TRBV2 and TRBJ2-5, with 7 bases fitting TRBD1. CDR1 and CDR2 from the germline V gene are SNHLY and FYNNEI. This CDR3 contains 15 residues. J was trimmed by 7 bases and V by 6 bases; bases with no gene match: 14. The CDR3 DNA reads as TGTGCCAGCAGGCCAGGGCGGACAGGTGGTTCGACCCAGTACTTC. This codes for CASRPGRTGGSTQYF.

V is TRBV27 and J is TRBJ1-2; TRBD1 agrees at 8 bases. The V segment lost 5 bases and the J segment 2 bases; nucleotides outside the gene matches: 13. The CDR3 is 17 residues long. Per germline, CDR1 MNHEY and CDR2 SMNVEV (reference sequence). The CDR3 DNA sequence: TGTGCCAGCAGTCCCACTCCTCCCAGGGGGCGCAACTATGGCTACACCTTC. Translating it yields CASSPTPPRGRNYGYTF.

V is TRBV6-5 and J is TRBJ1-1; D remains unclear. Trimming took off 5 bases at V and 4 bases at J, with 14 bases between the two ends. Germline V CDR1 and CDR2: MNHEY, SVGAGI. CDR3 length: 14 amino acids. The CDR3 nucleotides are TGTGCCAGCAGTACGCCGTTGGTGAGCACTGAAGCTTTCTTT. It yields the protein CASSTPLVSTEAFF.

This clone appeared a single time. J is TRBJ1-2 and V is TRBV18; 7 bases are a match to TRBD1. V lost 2 bases to trimming and J lost 5 bases; unmatched junction nucleotides: 5. The CDR3 spans 14 residues. Germline V gives CDR1 KGHSH, CDR2 LQKENI. The CDR3 sequence: CASSPSEGAYGYTF. Here the CDR3 DNA reads TGTGCCAGCTCACCAAGTGAGGGGGCATATGGCTACACCTTC.

J is TRBJ1-2 and V is TRBV18; 7 nucleotides line up with TRBD1. Looked up from germline, CDR1 is KGHSH and CDR2 is LQKENI. The CDR3 covers 14 residues. Unmatched junction bases numbered 11, after V lost 5 bases and J lost 8 bases. This CDR3 reads CASSEQGSGLGYTF. For the CDR3, the DNA is TGTGCCAGCTCAGAACAGGGGAGCGGGCTGGGCTACACCTTC.

The chain is built from TRBV29-1 and TRBJ2-7, with a weak D call TRBD1 (5 bases). Germline CDR1 is SQVTM and CDR2 is ANQGSEA. Between the trimmed V and J ends, which lost 6 bases and 5 bases, there was a span of 14 bases. There are 12 residues in the CDR3. The CDR3 is CSVAQGFNEQYF. In DNA, the CDR3 is TGCAGCGTAGCGCAGGGATTCAACGAGCAGTACTTC.

The CDR3 DNA is TGTGCCAGCAGCCCTTCGGGACAGAATACGCAGTATTTT. Protein product: CASSPSGQNTQYF. The V call is TRBV6-4, the J call TRBJ2-3; 7 bases match TRBD1. V was clipped by 6 bases and J by 7 bases; unmatched bases: 7. From germline, CDR1 is MRHNA and CDR2 SNTAGT. This CDR3 region has 13 residues.

The gene calls are TRBV7-8 and TRBJ1-6; possibly TRBD1 for D (5 bases). The CDR3 runs to 17 residues. V was cut by 0 bases and J by 7 bases, with 16 bases left in between. The V gene's germline CDR1 is SGHVS and CDR2 FQNEAQ. In nucleotides, the CDR3 is TGTGCCAGCAGCTTAGCGTCCAGAGGAGGGGTGAATTCACCCCTCCACTTT. Residues: CASSLASRGGVNSPLHF. The complete variable domain, with remaining parts taken from reference TRBV7-8 and TRBJ1-6, reads GAGVSQSPRYKVAKRGQDVALRCDPISGHVSLFWYQQALGQGPEFLTYFQNEAQLDKSGLPSDRFFAERPEGSVSTLKIQRTQQEDSAVYLCASSLASRGGVNSPLHFGNGTRLTVT.

The V call is TRBV4-1, the J call TRBJ2-1; 9 nucleotides match TRBD1. The CDR3 is made up of 17 amino acids. V lost 1 base to trimming and J lost 3 bases; unmatched junction nucleotides: 7. From germline, CDR1 is MGHRA and CDR2 YSYEKL. This CDR3 reads CASSQGSGQGIYNEQFF. DNA for the CDR3: TGCGCCAGCAGCCAAGGAAGCGGACAGGGGATCTACAATGAGCAGTTCTTC.

V gene TRBV5-5 combines with J gene TRBJ1-6, with D possibly being TRBD1 (5 bases). The V gene's germline CDR1 is SGHKS and CDR2 YYEKEE (reference sequence). The CDR3 runs to 20 residues. Trimming removed 0 bases at V and 4 bases at J, with 23 bases between. This CDR3 is CASSLALIDDSSSYNSPLHF. Written as DNA, the CDR3 is TGTGCCAGCAGCTTGGCCTTAATTGATGACAGCTCCTCTTATAATTCACCCCTCCACTTT.

This chain links TRBV6-4 with TRBJ2-2; weak D call: TRBD2 (6 bases). With 0 bases removed from V and 6 bases from J, the gap between germline ends came to 8 bases. The CDR3 extends over 14 amino acids. CDR1 and CDR2 (germline): MRHNA, SNTAGT. The CDR3 loop reads CASSDSTGAGELFF. In DNA, the CDR3 is TGTGCCAGCAGTGACTCGACGGGGGCCGGGGAGCTGTTTTTT.

This clone was seen a single time. The chain couples TRBV2 to TRBJ1-3, with unresolved D. Trimming shortened V by 6 bases and J by 4 bases, and 13 bases separated the two germline ends. Per the germline V gene, CDR1 is SNHLY and CDR2 is FYNNEI. The CDR3 has 14 residues. This chain's CDR3 is CASRAGALGNTIYF. The CDR3 DNA follows: TGTGCCAGCAGAGCAGGTGCTCTCGGAAACACCATATATTTT.

This rearrangement joins TRBV5-1 to TRBJ2-3; D might be TRBD2 (6 bases). Trimming took 4 bases from V and 5 from J, leaving 20 bases between them. The CDR3 covers 16 residues. In germline, CDR1 is SGHRS, CDR2 YFSETQ. CDR3 sequence (DNA): TGCGCCAGCAGCGCAGGAGGGTTTGTGGGAGAAGATACGCAGTATTTT. Residues: CASSAGGFVGEDTQYF.

CDR3 loop: CASRSGYTNEKLFF. The CDR3 DNA is TGTGCCAGTAGGTCCGGGTACACTAATGAAAAACTGTTTTTT. The V and J genes are TRBV19 and TRBJ1-4; D is ambiguous. The CDR3 contains 14 residues. Per the germline V gene, CDR1 is LNHDA and CDR2 is SQIVND (reference sequence). V shed 6 bases and J shed 2 bases, with 10 bases lying between them.

The chain links TRBV4-1 to TRBJ1-5; perhaps TRBD1 as D (5 bases). CDR3 size: 14 residues. Germline V gene data show CDR1 as MGHRA and CDR2 as YSYEKL. The V end was cut by 5 bases, the J end by 1 base, with 9 bases between. The CDR3: CASSSGWSNQPQHF. The CDR3 nucleotides read TGCGCCAGCAGCTCAGGGTGGAGCAATCAGCCCCAGCATTTT.

This rearrangement joins TRBV28 to TRBJ1-1; D is perhaps TRBD1 (5 bases). Germline values: CDR1 MDHEN, CDR2 SYDVKM. Trimming took off 9 bases at V and 5 bases at J, with 16 bases between the two ends. CDR3 size: 13 residues. CDR3 sequence reads: CASNGGLRTEAFF. Written as DNA, the CDR3 is TGTGCCAGTAACGGGGGTCTTCGGACTGAAGCTTTCTTT.

The V and J genes are TRBV29-1 and TRBJ1-1; D possibly corresponds to TRBD1 (6 bases). This CDR3 comprises 17 residues. Germline CDR1 and CDR2: SQVTM and ANQGSEA. Trimming left V 7 bases short and J 3 bases short, with 27 bases between. The CDR3 is CSAPGELGARSYTEAFF. The CDR3 DNA follows: TGCAGCGCCCCGGGTGAATTGGGGGCGAGGTCATACACTGAAGCTTTCTTT.

The CDR3 sequence: CARGVGDEQYF. The CDR3 DNA reads as TGTGCCCGGGGGGTAGGGGACGAGCAGTACTTC. The V and J genes are TRBV30 and TRBJ2-7, with 7 bases that match TRBD2. Germline V lookup: CDR1 GTSNPN, CDR2 SVGIG (reference sequence). J was trimmed by 5 bases and V by 8 bases; bases with no gene match: 6. This CDR3 has 11 amino acids.

The gene calls are TRBV12-5 and TRBJ1-2; D gene ambiguous. V lost 1 base and J lost 0, with 15 bases in between. Per germline, CDR1 LGHNT and CDR2 FRNRAP. This CDR3 has 17 residues. As DNA, the CDR3 is TGTGCTAGTGGTTTGGAAAGATTGAACTTCACTAACTATGGCTACACCTTC. Its translation: CASGLERLNFTNYGYTF.

The chain has TRBV16 and TRBJ2-7; 9 bases match TRBD1. The germline V gene has CDR1 KGHSY and CDR2 FQNENV. The CDR3 runs to 16 residues. Losses at the gene ends were 2 bases for V and 1 base for J; bases not matched to a gene: 6. CDR3 DNA sequence: TGTGCCAGCAGCCAAAGTCGGGGACAGGGATCCTACGAGCAGTACTTC. Translated: CASSQSRGQGSYEQYF.

J is TRBJ1-1 and V is TRBV21-1; the D segment call TRBD1 is taken from the table without a DNA check. TRBV21-1 is a documented pseudogene. This CDR3 has 15 residues. Written as DNA, the CDR3 is TGTGCCAGCATCATCACAGGACAGGCGAACACTGAAGCTTTCTTT. As protein: CASIITGQANTEAFF.

V usage is TRBV18 and J usage is TRBJ1-1; no reliable D call. V was pared by 5 bases and J by 4 bases, with 23 bases between. Per the germline V gene, CDR1 is KGHSH and CDR2 is LQKENI. The CDR3 has 17 residues. In DNA, the CDR3 is TGTGCCAGCTCAGTCCGAGACACCTCCCTGGTGGGCACTGAAGCTTTCTTT. Translated, it gives CASSVRDTSLVGTEAFF.

This chain connects TRBV5-6 to TRBJ2-3, with D maybe TRBD1 (6 bases). Trimming removed 7 bases from V and 1 base from J, with 13 bases in between. This CDR3 spans 14 amino acids. Germline CDR1 reads SGHDT; CDR2 reads YYEEEE. CDR3 loop: CASYRDIGTDTQYF. In nucleotides, the CDR3 is TGTGCCAGCTATAGGGACATTGGCACAGATACGCAGTATTTT. Using reference TRBV5-6 and TRBJ2-3 for the parts outside the CDR3, the full variable domain is DAGVTQSPTHLIKTRGQQVTLRCSPKSGHDTVSWYQQALGQGPQFIFQYYEEEERQRGNFPDRFSGHQFPNYSSELNVNALLLGDSALYLCASYRDIGTDTQYFGPGTRLTVL.

The chain has TRBV5-6 and TRBJ1-2; D is unclear. Between the trimmed V and J ends, which lost 0 bases and 4 bases, there was a span of 16 bases. Germline V CDR1 and CDR2: SGHDT, YYEEEE. The CDR3 is 16 amino acids. Here the CDR3 reads CASSLAEAELVYGYTF. CDR3 coding DNA: TGTGCCAGCAGCTTGGCCGAGGCAGAACTCGTCTATGGCTACACCTTC.

Of note for this clone: A read error may account for a junction end that differs from germline. The V call is TRBV5-1, the J call TRBJ2-1, with a possible D match to TRBD2 (7 bases). CDR3 length: 12 amino acids. CDR1 and CDR2 from the germline V gene are SGHRS and YFSETQ. The DNA for the CDR3 is TGCGCCAGCAGCTTTTGGGGAGGGGGTCTAATCTTC. It specifies CASSFWGGGLIF.

This clone was seen only a few times. This chain joins TRBV27 and TRBJ2-3; D unresolved. This CDR3 spans 14 amino acids. Per germline, CDR1 MNHEY and CDR2 SMNVEV (reference sequence). Trimming shortened V by 6 bases and J by 0 bases, and 10 bases separated the two germline ends. The CDR3 region has the DNA TGTGCCAGCAGCCCTTTTCTTAGCACAGATACGCAGTATTTT. Encoded protein: CASSPFLSTDTQYF.

V gene TRBV29-1 combines with J gene TRBJ1-2; D gene uncertain. Per germline, CDR1 SQVTM and CDR2 ANQGSEA. V shed 3 bases and J shed 5 bases, with 16 bases lying between them. The CDR3 runs 14 residues. CDR3 sequence: CSVEEGDLRYGYTF. The CDR3, as DNA: TGCAGCGTTGAGGAGGGCGACCTTAGGTATGGCTACACCTTC.

The V and J genes are TRBV5-4 and TRBJ1-3, with 7 nucleotides matching TRBD1. The trim removed 4 bases at V and 0 bases at J, leaving 4 bases unmatched. This CDR3 is built from 15 residues. Germline lookup yields CDR1 SGHNT and CDR2 YYREEE (reference sequence). CDR3 sequence: CASSLRQGSGNTIYF. CDR3 coding DNA: TGTGCCAGCAGCCTGAGACAGGGCTCTGGAAACACCATATATTTT.

The chain uses TRBV2 and TRBJ1-4, with 8 bases matching TRBD1. CDR1 is SNHLY and CDR2 is FYNNEI in the germline V gene. V lost 2 bases to trimming and J lost 3 bases; unmatched junction nucleotides: 5. CDR3 length equals 16 residues. CDR3 sequence (DNA): TGTGCCAGCAGTGAACAGGGGGCGCGAGCTAATGAAAAACTGTTTTTT. It encodes CASSEQGARANEKLFF.